Sequencing of this T cell receptor beta chain was carried out in a study of neurological immune-mediated disorders. This clonotype was observed at least ten times. V lost 3 bases to trimming and J lost 0 bases, with 9 bases between them. CDR1 and CDR2 from the germline V gene are SGHAT and FQDESV (reference sequence). The CDR3 is made up of 14 amino acids. As for the cDNA, it was generated by 5'RACE with 10-nucleotide random UMIs. The output of every sequencing run, over 170 million TCR-beta sequences, came from 15-18 subjects. TCRdb recomputed calls from the 5' RACE reads with MiXCR, one row per CDR3 protein. This sample has 74,000 or so distinct CDR3 sequences; roughly 9.9% occur once, and the top ten carry approximately 1.5%.

The sample comprised PBMCs. The chain employs TRBV11-1 and TRBJ2-7; D perhaps matches TRBD2 (6 bases). This clonotype originated in a man aged 50 to 60 in good health. The CDR3 nucleotides read TGTGCCAGCAGCTTCGCGGGGATCTCCTACGAGCAGTACTTC. The encoded protein is CASSFAGISYEQYF.